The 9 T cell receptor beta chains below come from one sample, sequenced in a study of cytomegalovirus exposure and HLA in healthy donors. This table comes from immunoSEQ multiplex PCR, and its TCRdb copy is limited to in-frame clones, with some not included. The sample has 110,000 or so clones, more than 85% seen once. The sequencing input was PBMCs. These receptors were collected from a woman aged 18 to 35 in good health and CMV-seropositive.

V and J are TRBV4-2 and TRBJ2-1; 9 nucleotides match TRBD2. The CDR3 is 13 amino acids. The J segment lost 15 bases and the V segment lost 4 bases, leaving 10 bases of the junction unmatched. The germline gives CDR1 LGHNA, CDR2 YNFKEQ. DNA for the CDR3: TGTGCCAGCAGCCGTTCTGGGACTAGCAGACTGTTCTTC. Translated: CASSRSGTSRLFF.

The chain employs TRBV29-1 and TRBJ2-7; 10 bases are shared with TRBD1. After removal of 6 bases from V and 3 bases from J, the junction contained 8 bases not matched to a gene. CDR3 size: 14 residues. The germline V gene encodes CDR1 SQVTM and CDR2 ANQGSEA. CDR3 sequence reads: CSVRQGQGGYEQYF. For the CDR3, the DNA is TGCAGCGTCCGGCAAGGACAGGGGGGCTACGAGCAGTACTTC.

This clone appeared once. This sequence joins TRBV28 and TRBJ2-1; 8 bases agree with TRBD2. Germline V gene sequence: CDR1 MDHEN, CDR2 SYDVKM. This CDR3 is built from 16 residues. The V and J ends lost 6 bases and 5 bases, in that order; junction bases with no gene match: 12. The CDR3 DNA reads TGTGCCAGCAGCCAAATTACTAGCGGACCTAACAATGAGCAGTTCTTC. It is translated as CASSQITSGPNNEQFF.

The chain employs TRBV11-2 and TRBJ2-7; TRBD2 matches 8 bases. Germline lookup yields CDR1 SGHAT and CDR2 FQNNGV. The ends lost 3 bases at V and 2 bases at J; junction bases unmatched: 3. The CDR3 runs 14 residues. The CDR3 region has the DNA TGTGCCAGCAGCTTCCTCGGGGGGGCCTACGAGCAGTACTTC. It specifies CASSFLGGAYEQYF.

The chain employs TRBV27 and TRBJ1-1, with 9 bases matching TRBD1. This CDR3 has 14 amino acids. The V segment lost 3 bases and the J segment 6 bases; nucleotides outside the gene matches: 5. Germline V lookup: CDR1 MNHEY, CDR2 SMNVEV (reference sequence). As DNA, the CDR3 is TGTGCCAGCAGTTTCACAGGGGGCGACGCTGAAGCTTTCTTT. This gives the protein CASSFTGGDAEAFF.

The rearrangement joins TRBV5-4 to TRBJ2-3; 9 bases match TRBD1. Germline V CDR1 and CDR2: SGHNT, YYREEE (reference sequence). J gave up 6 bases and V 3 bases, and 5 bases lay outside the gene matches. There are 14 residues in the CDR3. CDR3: CASSWGTGFDTQYF. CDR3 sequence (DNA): TGTGCCAGCAGCTGGGGGACAGGGTTCGATACGCAGTATTTT.

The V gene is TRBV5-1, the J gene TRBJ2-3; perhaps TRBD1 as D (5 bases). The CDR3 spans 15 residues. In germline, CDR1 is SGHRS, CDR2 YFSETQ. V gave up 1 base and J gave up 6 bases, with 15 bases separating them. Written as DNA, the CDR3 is TGCGCCAGCAGCTTGTTGACAGTCGAAGGGGATACGCAGTATTTT. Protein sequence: CASSLLTVEGDTQYF.

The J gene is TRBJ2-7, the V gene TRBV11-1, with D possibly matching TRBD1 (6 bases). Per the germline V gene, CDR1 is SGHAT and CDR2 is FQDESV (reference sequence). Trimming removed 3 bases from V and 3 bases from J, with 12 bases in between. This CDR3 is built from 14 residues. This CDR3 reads CASSFNRVGYEQYF. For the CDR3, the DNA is TGTGCCAGCAGCTTTAACAGGGTTGGCTACGAGCAGTACTTC.

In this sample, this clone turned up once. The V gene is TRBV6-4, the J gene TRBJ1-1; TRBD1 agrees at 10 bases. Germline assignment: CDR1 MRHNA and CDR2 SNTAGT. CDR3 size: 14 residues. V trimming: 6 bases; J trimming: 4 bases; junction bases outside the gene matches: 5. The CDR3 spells CASSLDRGRTEAFF. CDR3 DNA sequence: TGTGCCAGCAGCCTAGACAGGGGGCGCACTGAAGCTTTCTTT.